A single sample is the source of the 18 T cell receptor beta chains below, sequenced in a study of T cells in localized non-small cell lung cancer. Data came from immunoSEQ multiplex PCR; TCRdb stores just in-frame clones and leaves some out. The sample lists under 50,000 clones; more than 85% were seen once. The source was PBMCs, collected before any cancer treatment. These receptors were taken from a man between 40 and 69 years old with stage II lung adenocarcinoma.

The chain recombines TRBV6-1 with TRBJ2-1, with 7 bases identical to TRBD2. Germline lookup yields CDR1 MNHNS and CDR2 SASEGT. The CDR3 runs 16 residues. V was pared by 0 bases and J by 2 bases, with 4 bases of the junction left unmatched. The CDR3 region is CASSEASGDPYNEQFF. CDR3 DNA sequence: TGTGCCAGCAGTGAAGCGAGCGGGGATCCCTACAATGAGCAGTTCTTC.

The J gene is TRBJ1-1, the V gene TRBV6-1; tentatively, D is TRBD1 (6 bases). The CDR3 covers 17 residues. Germline CDR1 and CDR2: MNHNS and SASEGT. V was cut by 0 bases and J by 0 bases, with 14 bases left in between. CDR3 loop: CASSEAITGRMNTEAFF. The CDR3, as DNA: TGTGCCAGCAGTGAAGCGATAACAGGGCGAATGAACACTGAAGCTTTCTTT.

The V and J genes are TRBV7-2 and TRBJ2-2, with 7 bases that match TRBD2. The V gene end was trimmed by 6 bases and the J gene end by 2 bases; junction bases not matched to a gene: 9. This CDR3 region has 16 residues. In germline, CDR1 is SGHTA, CDR2 FQGNSA. CDR3 loop: CASRIPGGSNTGELFF. DNA for the CDR3: TGTGCCAGCAGAATCCCCGGGGGGTCCAACACCGGGGAGCTGTTTTTT.

J is TRBJ2-2 and V is TRBV7-3; D may be TRBD1 or TRBD2 (6 bases each). This CDR3 contains 16 residues. V was cut by 1 base and J by 2 bases, with 11 bases left in between. The germline gives CDR1 SGHTA, CDR2 FQGTGA. The CDR3 DNA follows: TGTGCCAGCAGCTTAAATGGGGGGCCAAACACCGGGGAGCTGTTTTTT. It is translated as CASSLNGGPNTGELFF.

The chain couples TRBV19 to TRBJ1-1; 8 nucleotides agree with TRBD1. Trimming at V came to 5 bases and at J to 5 bases, leaving 4 bases not matched to a gene. This CDR3 has 13 residues. The germline gives CDR1 LNHDA, CDR2 SQIVND (reference sequence). Here the CDR3 DNA reads TGTGCCAGTAGTTTCACAGGGGGAACTGAAGCTTTCTTT. Its protein is CASSFTGGTEAFF. Looking up the rest from reference TRBV19 and TRBJ1-1 gives the full variable domain: DGGITQSPKYLFRKEGQNVTLSCEQNLNHDAMYWYRQDPGQGLRLIYYSQIVNDFQKGDIAEGYSVSREKKESFPLTVTSAQKNPTAFYLCASSFTGGTEAFFGQGTRLTVV.

The chain uses TRBV5-6 and TRBJ1-2; 7 bases are a match to TRBD1. This CDR3 contains 15 residues. The V and J ends lost 4 bases and 4 bases, in that order; junction bases with no gene match: 10. Germline CDR1 reads SGHDT; CDR2 reads YYEEEE. This chain's CDR3 is CASSPWGRGSYGYTF. Written as DNA, the CDR3 is TGTGCCAGCAGCCCCTGGGGCAGGGGGTCCTATGGCTACACCTTC. Variable domain in full (rest from reference TRBV5-6 and TRBJ1-2): DAGVTQSPTHLIKTRGQQVTLRCSPKSGHDTVSWYQQALGQGPQFIFQYYEEEERQRGNFPDRFSGHQFPNYSSELNVNALLLGDSALYLCASSPWGRGSYGYTFGSGTRLTVV.

As to this clone: One end of the junction does not line up with germline, which may come from a read error. The V gene is TRBV7-8, the J gene TRBJ1-6; unclear D gene. CDR1 and CDR2 from the germline V gene are SGHVS and FQNEAQ. The CDR3 loop spans 12 amino acids. As DNA, the CDR3 is TGTGCCAGCAGCTTGAGCGATTCGCCCCTCCACTTT. Its translation: CASSLSDSPLHF. The full variable domain, rest sourced from reference TRBV7-8 and TRBJ1-6, is GAGVSQSPRYKVAKRGQDVALRCDPISGHVSLFWYQQALGQGPEFLTYFQNEAQLDKSGLPSDRFFAERPEGSVSTLKIQRTQQEDSAVYLCASSLSDSPLHFGNGTRLTVT.

The rearrangement links TRBV14 to TRBJ1-2; D is perhaps TRBD1 (5 bases). The CDR3 consists of 16 residues. Germline values: CDR1 SGHDN, CDR2 FVKESK. Trimming removed 1 base at V and 3 bases at J, with 15 bases between. CDR3 protein: CASSQVGPLGDYGYTF. Here the CDR3 DNA reads TGTGCCAGCAGCCAAGTGGGGCCTCTCGGGGACTATGGCTACACCTTC.

This chain links TRBV30 with TRBJ1-2; 8 bases match TRBD1. Germline CDR1 reads GTSNPN; CDR2 reads SVGIG (reference sequence). The CDR3 has 14 amino acids. Unmatched junction bases numbered 4, after V lost 3 bases and J lost 1 base. CDR3 amino acids: CAWSRTGNNYGYTF. The CDR3 region has the DNA TGTGCCTGGAGCCGGACAGGGAATAACTATGGCTACACCTTC.

V is TRBV18 and J is TRBJ1-2; D is possibly TRBD1 (5 bases). The CDR3 spans 14 residues. The germline V and J ends were trimmed by 4 bases and 1 base, with 10 bases remaining between them. Per germline, CDR1 KGHSH and CDR2 LQKENI. The CDR3: CASSRGGNNYGYTF. CDR3 in DNA: TGTGCCAGCTCACGTGGGGGGAATAACTATGGCTACACCTTC.

The table lists this clone with a few counts. The J gene is TRBJ1-1, the V gene TRBV7-8; possible D gene TRBD1, 5 bases. CDR1 is SGHVS and CDR2 is FQNEAQ in the germline V gene. The CDR3 covers 12 residues. Trimming removed 5 bases at V and 10 bases at J, with 14 bases between. CDR3 residues: CASSQGGVLAFF. DNA for the CDR3: TGTGCCAGCAGCCAGGGAGGGGTTTTAGCTTTCTTT.

The chain recombines TRBV7-8 with TRBJ2-7, with a tentative D call TRBD1 (5 bases). CDR1 is SGHVS and CDR2 is FQNEAQ in the germline V gene. Trimming took off 0 bases at V and 7 bases at J, with 7 bases between the two ends. This CDR3 is 12 amino acids long. CDR3 region: CASSLAQGEQYV. The CDR3 coding sequence is TGTGCCAGCAGCTTAGCTCAGGGAGAGCAGTACGTC.

The chain recombines TRBV7-3 with TRBJ2-6; D may be TRBD2 (6 bases). This CDR3 contains 20 residues. The V gene lost 5 bases and the J gene lost 0 bases, with 23 bases spanning the gap. CDR1 is SGHTA, CDR2 FQGTGA, per germline. The DNA for the CDR3 is TGTGCCAGCAGCGCGGGAAGCCCTGGTGGCGGCTACTCTGGGGCCAACGTCCTGACTTTC. It translates to CASSAGSPGGGYSGANVLTF.

This clone has only one observation. The rearrangement joins TRBV9 to TRBJ1-4; D is possibly TRBD1 (5 bases). Between the trimmed V and J ends, which lost 2 bases and 5 bases, there was a span of 10 bases. This CDR3 spans 14 amino acids. Germline V gives CDR1 SGDLS, CDR2 YYNGEE. DNA for the CDR3: TGTGCCAGCAGCGTTCTGACAGTAAATGAAAAACTGTTTTTT. It is translated as CASSVLTVNEKLFF.

This sequence joins TRBV7-3 and TRBJ1-2; 7 nucleotides match TRBD1. Germline V CDR1 and CDR2: SGHTA, FQGTGA. V shed 1 base and J 3 bases; nucleotides not matched to a gene: 8. This CDR3 has 16 amino acids. CDR3 residues: CASSLSPAGGYYGYTF. The CDR3 DNA is TGTGCCAGCAGCTTAAGTCCAGCAGGGGGGTACTATGGCTACACCTTC.

The CDR3 DNA reads as TGTGCCAGCAGTGAAGCTGGCGAGCAGCCCCAGCATTTT. The encoded protein is CASSEAGEQPQHF. The chain joins TRBV6-5 to TRBJ1-5; D unclear. Germline V lookup: CDR1 MNHEY, CDR2 SVGAGI. The CDR3 is made up of 13 amino acids. Trimming shortened V by 5 bases and J by 7 bases, and 12 bases separated the two germline ends.

The chain uses TRBV9 and TRBJ1-5, with TRBD1 matching 7 bases. CDR1 SGDLS and CDR2 YYNGEE come from the germline V gene. The V segment lost 3 bases and the J segment 5 bases; nucleotides outside the gene matches: 8. This CDR3 is built from 15 residues. The CDR3 spells CASSATGENYQPQHF. CDR3 in DNA: TGTGCCAGCAGCGCTACAGGGGAGAATTATCAGCCCCAGCATTTT.

The chain recombines TRBV5-4 with TRBJ2-1; possibly TRBD2 for D (6 bases). The CDR3 is 15 amino acids. Germline V gives CDR1 SGHNT, CDR2 YYREEE (reference sequence). The V end lost 0 bases, the J end lost 5 bases, and 12 bases lay between the germline ends. The CDR3 loop is CASSLEEGWNNEQFF. Here the CDR3 DNA reads TGTGCCAGCAGCTTGGAGGAGGGATGGAACAATGAGCAGTTCTTC. Drawing the rest from reference TRBV5-4 and TRBJ2-1, the complete variable domain is ETGVTQSPTHLIKTRGQQVTLRCSSQSGHNTVSWYQQALGQGPQFIFQYYREEENGRGNFPPRFSGLQFPNYSSELNVNALELDDSALYLCASSLEEGWNNEQFFGPGTRLTVL.